These T cell receptor beta chains were read from a single sample in a study of CD8 T cells in Susac syndrome. TCRdb used MiXCR to reprocess the immunoSEQ multiplex PCR reads, holding one entry per CDR3 protein. The profile shows under 200,000 distinct CDR3 sequences, approximately 95% of them singletons. The specimen was CD8+ T cells from PBMCs. The receptors stem from a human donor with multiple sclerosis. Each CDR3 is given with its conserved first and last residue. The order of the fields is V gene, J gene, clone size, CDR3 length, D gene, CDR3 protein, CDR3 DNA. The D gene is left open where the match is weak. Not every row has a clone size; where given, it reads once, few, many or a size class.

v_call: TRBV30; j_call: TRBJ1-1; clone_size: .; cdr3_length: 14; d_call: .; cdr3_aa: CAWSVQHVNTEAFF; cdr3_nt: TGTGCCTGGAGTGTACAACACGTGAACACTGAAGCTTTCTTT
v_call: TRBV5-1; j_call: TRBJ2-7; clone_size: .; cdr3_length: 12; d_call: .; cdr3_aa: CASRQGSKEQYF; cdr3_nt: TGCGCCAGCAGACAGGGATCGAAGGAGCAGTACTTC
v_call: TRBV20-1; j_call: TRBJ2-1; clone_size: .; cdr3_length: 15; d_call: TRBD2; cdr3_aa: CSAGGTSARYNEQFF; cdr3_nt: TGCAGTGCTGGGGGGACTAGCGCTCGTTACAATGAGCAGTTCTTC
v_call: TRBV9; j_call: TRBJ2-1; clone_size: .; cdr3_length: 12; d_call: TRBD2; cdr3_aa: CASSPSGKEPFF; cdr3_nt: TGTGCCAGCAGCCCGAGCGGGAAAGAACCATTCTTC
v_call: TRBV14; j_call: TRBJ2-1; clone_size: .; cdr3_length: 14; d_call: .; cdr3_aa: CASSQGLRYNEQFF; cdr3_nt: TGTGCCAGCAGCCAAGGCCTTAGGTACAATGAGCAGTTCTTC
v_call: TRBV27; j_call: TRBJ2-3; clone_size: .; cdr3_length: 14; d_call: TRBD2; cdr3_aa: CASSLVLAVDTQYF; cdr3_nt: TGTGCCAGCAGTTTAGTCCTAGCGGTGGATACGCAGTATTTT
v_call: TRBV20-1; j_call: TRBJ2-1; clone_size: .; cdr3_length: 13; d_call: .; cdr3_aa: CSATPGGGYEQFF; cdr3_nt: TGCAGTGCCACCCCTGGCGGCGGGTACGAGCAGTTCTTC
v_call: TRBV20-1; j_call: TRBJ2-1; clone_size: .; cdr3_length: 16; d_call: TRBD2; cdr3_aa: CSARGTSGIYRNEQFF; cdr3_nt: TGCAGTGCTAGGGGGACTAGCGGGATCTATCGGAATGAGCAGTTCTTC
v_call: TRBV7-9; j_call: TRBJ2-1; clone_size: .; cdr3_length: 18; d_call: TRBD2; cdr3_aa: CASSFPTSGREDYNEQFF; cdr3_nt: TGTGCCAGCAGCTTCCCGACTAGCGGGAGGGAAGACTACAATGAGCAGTTCTTC
v_call: TRBV13; j_call: TRBJ1-1; clone_size: once; cdr3_length: 14; d_call: .; cdr3_aa: CASSLDREDTEAFF; cdr3_nt: TGTGCCAGCAGCTTAGACAGGGAGGACACTGAAGCTTTCTTT
v_call: TRBV13; j_call: TRBJ1-1; clone_size: few; cdr3_length: 13; d_call: .; cdr3_aa: CASSLVVDTEAFF; cdr3_nt: TGTGCCAGCAGCTTAGTGGTGGACACTGAAGCTTTCTTT
v_call: TRBV30; j_call: TRBJ1-2; clone_size: .; cdr3_length: 10; d_call: .; cdr3_aa: CACQGGGYTF; cdr3_nt: TGTGCCTGCCAGGGAGGCGGCTACACCTTC
v_call: TRBV4-1; j_call: TRBJ1-4; clone_size: once; cdr3_length: 17; d_call: TRBD1; cdr3_aa: CASSQEWTGGEDEKLFF; cdr3_nt: TGCGCCAGCAGCCAAGAGTGGACAGGGGGAGAGGATGAAAAACTGTTTTTT
v_call: TRBV7-9; j_call: TRBJ1-1; clone_size: .; cdr3_length: 15; d_call: TRBD1; cdr3_aa: CASSWRDRALPEAFF; cdr3_nt: TGTGCCAGCAGCTGGCGGGACAGGGCACTACCTGAAGCTTTCTTT
v_call: TRBV7-2; j_call: TRBJ2-1; clone_size: .; cdr3_length: 16; d_call: .; cdr3_aa: CASSFFSQGRRQEQFF; cdr3_nt: TGTGCCAGCAGCTTCTTTTCCCAGGGTAGGAGGCAGGAGCAGTTCTTC
v_call: TRBV7-8; j_call: TRBJ2-1; clone_size: .; cdr3_length: 13; d_call: .; cdr3_aa: CASSPEGDNEQFF; cdr3_nt: TGTGCCAGCAGCCCCGAAGGGGACAATGAGCAGTTCTTC
v_call: TRBV11-2; j_call: TRBJ2-7; clone_size: .; cdr3_length: 13; d_call: TRBD1; cdr3_aa: CASSFTGAYEQYF; cdr3_nt: TGTGCCAGCAGCTTCACAGGGGCCTACGAGCAGTACTTC
v_call: TRBV4-2; j_call: TRBJ2-1; clone_size: .; cdr3_length: 15; d_call: TRBD2; cdr3_aa: CASSQQIAGGVEQFF; cdr3_nt: TGTGCCAGCAGCCAACAGATAGCGGGAGGGGTTGAGCAGTTCTTC
v_call: TRBV7-9; j_call: TRBJ2-1; clone_size: .; cdr3_length: 14; d_call: .; cdr3_aa: CASSFPGGYNEQFF; cdr3_nt: TGTGCCAGCAGCTTCCCCGGCGGCTACAATGAGCAGTTCTTC
v_call: TRBV7-9; j_call: TRBJ2-3; clone_size: .; cdr3_length: 17; d_call: TRBD2; cdr3_aa: CASSLAVAGEHTDTQYF; cdr3_nt: TGTGCCAGCAGCTTAGCCGTAGCGGGAGAGCACACAGATACGCAGTATTTT
v_call: TRBV27; j_call: TRBJ1-1; clone_size: .; cdr3_length: 13; d_call: .; cdr3_aa: CASSPERGYPEGF; cdr3_nt: TGTGCCAGCAGCCCCGAACGAGGGTACCCAGAGGGTTTT
v_call: TRBV5-6; j_call: TRBJ1-2; clone_size: .; cdr3_length: 14; d_call: .; cdr3_aa: CASSFYGTAYGYTF; cdr3_nt: TGTGCCAGCAGCTTCTACGGGACCGCCTATGGCTACACCTTC
v_call: TRBV12-3/TRBV12-4; j_call: TRBJ2-7; clone_size: .; cdr3_length: 13; d_call: TRBD1; cdr3_aa: CASSLQTGNEQYF; cdr3_nt: TGTGCCAGCAGTTTGCAGACAGGGAACGAGCAGTACTTC
v_call: TRBV7-9; j_call: TRBJ1-2; clone_size: .; cdr3_length: 15; d_call: TRBD1; cdr3_aa: CASSYSGTATYGYTF; cdr3_nt: TGTGCCAGCAGCTACTCCGGGACAGCGACCTATGGCTACACCTTC
v_call: TRBV19; j_call: TRBJ2-7; clone_size: once; cdr3_length: 13; d_call: .; cdr3_aa: CASSIDATYEQYF; cdr3_nt: TGTGCCAGTAGTATAGACGCCACCTACGAGCAGTACTTC
v_call: TRBV12-3/TRBV12-4; j_call: TRBJ1-4; clone_size: .; cdr3_length: 13; d_call: .; cdr3_aa: CASSEDGGEKLFF; cdr3_nt: TGTGCCAGCAGTGAGGACGGCGGCGAAAAACTGTTTTTT
v_call: TRBV20-1; j_call: TRBJ1-2; clone_size: .; cdr3_length: 15; d_call: TRBD1; cdr3_aa: CSAAPGQGNNYGYTF; cdr3_nt: TGCAGTGCTGCCCCGGGACAGGGAAATAACTATGGCTACACCTTC
v_call: TRBV13; j_call: TRBJ1-1; clone_size: .; cdr3_length: 15; d_call: .; cdr3_aa: CASSAFDRMNTEAFF; cdr3_nt: TGTGCCAGCAGCGCCTTCGACAGGATGAACACTGAAGCTTTCTTT
v_call: TRBV7-2; j_call: TRBJ2-3; clone_size: once; cdr3_length: 15; d_call: .; cdr3_aa: CASSQMIASTDTQYF; cdr3_nt: TGTGCCAGCAGCCAAATGATCGCTAGCACAGATACGCAGTATTTT
v_call: TRBV12-3/TRBV12-4; j_call: TRBJ2-7; clone_size: once; cdr3_length: 12; d_call: .; cdr3_aa: CASSLWVYEQYF; cdr3_nt: TGTGCCAGCAGTTTGTGGGTTTACGAGCAGTACTTC
v_call: TRBV9; j_call: TRBJ2-1; clone_size: .; cdr3_length: 14; d_call: TRBD2; cdr3_aa: CASSVDREDNEQFF; cdr3_nt: TGTGCCAGCAGCGTAGATCGGGAGGACAATGAGCAGTTCTTC
v_call: TRBV5-1; j_call: TRBJ1-2; clone_size: .; cdr3_length: 13; d_call: .; cdr3_aa: CASSLDFGDGYTF; cdr3_nt: TGCGCCAGCAGCTTGGATTTCGGTGATGGCTACACCTTC
v_call: TRBV7-2; j_call: TRBJ1-2; clone_size: .; cdr3_length: 14; d_call: TRBD1; cdr3_aa: CASSYGTVNYGYTF; cdr3_nt: TGTGCCAGCAGCTACGGGACAGTCAACTATGGCTACACCTTC
v_call: TRBV29-1; j_call: TRBJ2-7; clone_size: .; cdr3_length: 11; d_call: .; cdr3_aa: CSVEVPYEQYF; cdr3_nt: TGCAGCGTTGAGGTCCCCTACGAGCAGTACTTC
v_call: TRBV20-1; j_call: TRBJ1-6; clone_size: .; cdr3_length: 13; d_call: .; cdr3_aa: CSARVPWDSPLHF; cdr3_nt: TGCAGTGCTAGAGTCCCATGGGATTCACCCCTCCACTTT
v_call: TRBV4-2; j_call: TRBJ2-7; clone_size: .; cdr3_length: 15; d_call: .; cdr3_aa: CASSPRTSRSYEQYF; cdr3_nt: TGTGCCAGCAGCCCACGGACTTCCCGCTCCTACGAGCAGTACTTC
v_call: TRBV6-5; j_call: TRBJ2-3; clone_size: .; cdr3_length: 14; d_call: .; cdr3_aa: CASSWVPGTDTQYF; cdr3_nt: TGTGCCAGCAGCTGGGTACCGGGGACAGATACGCAGTATTTT
v_call: TRBV7-6; j_call: TRBJ1-2; clone_size: .; cdr3_length: 16; d_call: .; cdr3_aa: CASSLGAGDLGYGYTF; cdr3_nt: TGTGCCAGCAGCCTAGGAGCTGGAGACTTAGGGTATGGCTACACCTTC
v_call: TRBV6-1; j_call: TRBJ2-7; clone_size: .; cdr3_length: 15; d_call: TRBD2; cdr3_aa: CASSEIAGGPYEQYF; cdr3_nt: TGTGCCAGCAGTGAAATAGCGGGAGGTCCCTACGAGCAGTACTTC
v_call: TRBV5-6; j_call: TRBJ1-1; clone_size: once; cdr3_length: 15; d_call: .; cdr3_aa: CASSLVGVMNTEAFF; cdr3_nt: TGTGCCAGCAGCTTAGTGGGGGTGATGAACACTGAAGCTTTCTTT
v_call: TRBV5-1; j_call: TRBJ2-7; clone_size: .; cdr3_length: 15; d_call: TRBD1; cdr3_aa: CASSSDRGLAYEQYF; cdr3_nt: TGCGCCAGCAGCTCGGACAGGGGGCTAGCCTACGAGCAGTACTTC
v_call: TRBV19; j_call: TRBJ1-2; clone_size: .; cdr3_length: 12; d_call: .; cdr3_aa: CASSSRQGGYTF; cdr3_nt: TGTGCCAGTAGTTCTCGCCAGGGAGGCTACACCTTC
v_call: TRBV29-1; j_call: TRBJ2-7; clone_size: .; cdr3_length: 13; d_call: .; cdr3_aa: CSVDRRGADEQYF; cdr3_nt: TGCAGCGTTGATCGGAGGGGGGCGGACGAGCAGTACTTC
v_call: TRBV3-1; j_call: TRBJ2-2; clone_size: .; cdr3_length: 16; d_call: .; cdr3_aa: CASSQIGGPGTGELFF; cdr3_nt: TGTGCCAGCAGCCAAATCGGGGGGCCGGGCACCGGGGAGCTGTTTTTT
v_call: TRBV12-3/TRBV12-4; j_call: TRBJ2-7; clone_size: .; cdr3_length: 15; d_call: .; cdr3_aa: CASRPGVAPSYEQYF; cdr3_nt: TGTGCCAGCAGACCCGGGGTAGCGCCTTCCTACGAGCAGTACTTC
v_call: TRBV20-1; j_call: TRBJ1-5; clone_size: once; cdr3_length: 14; d_call: .; cdr3_aa: CSAPIGTVNQPQHF; cdr3_nt: TGCAGTGCTCCGATTGGGACGGTCAATCAGCCCCAGCATTTT
v_call: TRBV29-1; j_call: TRBJ1-1; clone_size: .; cdr3_length: 12; d_call: .; cdr3_aa: CSVVLQGAEAFF; cdr3_nt: TGCAGCGTTGTATTACAGGGTGCTGAAGCTTTCTTT
v_call: TRBV6-5; j_call: TRBJ2-3; clone_size: .; cdr3_length: 14; d_call: .; cdr3_aa: CASSYPPGGDTQYF; cdr3_nt: TGTGCCAGCAGTTACCCGCCCGGGGGAGATACGCAGTATTTT